Included here is one T cell receptor (beta chain) sequence, with context. Its target is unknown. The method was immunoSEQ multiplex PCR; TCRdb's version includes in-frame clones alone and lacks a portion of them. The table has approximately 2.5 million clones, 80% to 95% seen once. The data were taken from a study of shared clonotypes between healthy human individuals. General study findings and limits: Unshared clonotypes carried lower generation probabilities than those common to all four donors.

The specimen was naive CD4+ T cells from PBMCs. The subset: CD45RA+ positively selected. The receptor's source is a man younger than 35 in good health. Some clones in this sample may be carry-over from other donors' samples.

CDR3 sequence (DNA): TGTGCCAGCAGTCCGGGGGTCCATAATCAGCCCCAGCATTTT. It yields the protein CASSPGVHNQPQHF. The chain uses TRBV2 and TRBJ1-5, with D perhaps matching TRBD1 (5 bases). V dropped 5 bases and J dropped 4 bases, with 12 bases sitting between them. Germline loops: CDR1 SNHLY, CDR2 FYNNEI. The CDR3 length is 14 residues.